Listed here are 21 T cell receptor beta chains from one sample, sequenced in a study of OX40 agonist ivuxolimab in advanced cancers. TCRdb keeps only in-frame clones here, not all; method: immunoSEQ multiplex PCR. Of about 58,000 clones in the sample, 83% were seen once. The source was CD4+ or CD8+ T cells sorted from blood, collected in a trial of the OX40 agonist ivuxolimab. The receptors come from an adult with an advanced solid tumor such as melanoma, head and neck, liver or kidney cancer.

The CDR3 sequence: CASSFPGTHNEQFF. The CDR3 DNA reads TGTGCCAGCAGCTTCCCCGGCACACACAATGAGCAGTTCTTC. The chain couples TRBV5-8 to TRBJ2-1, with unresolved D. The CDR3 length is 14 residues. V shed 2 bases and J shed 5 bases, with 11 bases lying between them. The germline V gene encodes CDR1 SGHTS and CDR2 YDEGEE.

The chain carries TRBV23-1 and TRBJ1-1; D remains unclear. TRBV23-1 is given ORF status, its function remaining uncertain. CDR3 size: 17 residues. Between the trimmed V and J ends, which lost 0 bases and 5 bases, there was a span of 19 bases. The CDR3 protein is CASSQSKEGPPGTEAFF. The CDR3 nucleotides are TGCGCCAGCAGTCAATCGAAGGAGGGCCCACCGGGGACTGAAGCTTTCTTT.

This sequence joins TRBV19 and TRBJ2-5; D perhaps matches TRBD1 (6 bases). V lost 1 base to trimming and J lost 1 base, with 16 bases between them. The germline V gene has CDR1 LNHDA and CDR2 SQIVND (reference sequence). The CDR3 is 17 residues long. Here the CDR3 reads CASSIGGPTGLQETQYF. CDR3 DNA: TGTGCCAGTAGTATAGGGGGTCCCACAGGGCTCCAAGAGACCCAGTACTTC.

This clone is a singleton in its sample. The genes are TRBV11-3 and TRBJ2-1, with D maybe TRBD1 (5 bases). Trimming stripped 4 bases from V and 9 bases from J, with 7 bases between. The CDR3 has 11 amino acids. From germline, CDR1 is SGHNT and CDR2 YENEEA. The CDR3: CASSYDSEQFF. For the CDR3, the DNA is TGTGCCAGCAGCTACGACAGTGAGCAGTTCTTC.

The V gene is TRBV11-3, the J gene TRBJ1-2; weak D call: TRBD1 (5 bases). The CDR3 has 13 residues. Germline V lookup: CDR1 SGHNT, CDR2 YENEEA. V was pared by 5 bases and J by 4 bases, with 11 bases between. The CDR3 nucleotides read TGTGCCAGCAGCCCCCGGACAAGCTATGGCTACACCTTC. This gives the protein CASSPRTSYGYTF.

J is TRBJ1-5 and V is TRBV2; 7 bases are shared with TRBD1. Germline assignment: CDR1 SNHLY and CDR2 FYNNEI. The CDR3 runs to 14 residues. V shed 6 bases and J 5 bases; nucleotides not matched to a gene: 7. The CDR3 region is CASSLQGVDQPQHF. CDR3 DNA sequence: TGTGCCAGCAGCCTTCAGGGGGTAGATCAGCCCCAGCATTTT.

The table lists this clone with a few counts. The chain uses TRBV11-2 and TRBJ1-3; possible D gene TRBD1, 6 bases. Trimming took off 4 bases at V and 10 bases at J, with 14 bases between the two ends. Germline loops: CDR1 SGHAT, CDR2 FQNNGV. The CDR3 has 13 residues. The CDR3 DNA follows: TGTGCCAGCAGCTGGCCGGGGGGCACTACCATATATTTT. Protein: CASSWPGGTTIYF.

CDR3 sequence (DNA): TGTGCCAGCAGCGCTGGGACGGGGAACACTGAAGCTTTCTTT. Its protein product is CASSAGTGNTEAFF. The V gene is TRBV9, the J gene TRBJ1-1, with a tentative D call TRBD1 (5 bases). Trimming cost V 3 bases and J 1 base, with 10 bases left between them. The CDR3 consists of 14 residues. Per the germline V gene, CDR1 is SGDLS and CDR2 is YYNGEE.

The chain combines TRBV7-9 with TRBJ1-2, with a possible D match to TRBD1 (5 bases). This CDR3 is built from 15 residues. Germline V lookup: CDR1 SEHNR, CDR2 FQNEAQ (reference sequence). Trimming stripped 3 bases from V and 4 bases from J, with 15 bases between. This chain's CDR3 is CASSLGPLFTYGYTF. The CDR3 DNA reads as TGTGCCAGCAGCTTGGGACCCCTATTTACCTATGGCTACACCTTC.

The rearrangement joins TRBV7-6 to TRBJ1-4; TRBD1 agrees at 9 bases. The length of the CDR3 is 16 residues. Germline lookup yields CDR1 SGHVS and CDR2 FNYEAQ. J lost 5 bases, V lost 5 bases, and 9 bases had no gene match. In DNA, the CDR3 is TGTGCCAGCAGCCGTTCCAGCACAGGGGGCAATGAAAAACTGTTTTTT. Protein product: CASSRSSTGGNEKLFF.

V gene TRBV9 combines with J gene TRBJ1-1; D not resolved. Trimming left V 2 bases short and J 1 base short, with 9 bases between. Per the germline V gene, CDR1 is SGDLS and CDR2 is YYNGEE. The CDR3 runs 14 residues. The CDR3 protein is CASSVNAENTEAFF. The DNA for the CDR3 is TGTGCCAGCAGCGTCAACGCGGAGAACACTGAAGCTTTCTTT.

The genes are TRBV7-2 and TRBJ2-7; D is uncertain. Germline V gene lookup returns CDR1 SGHTA and CDR2 FQGNSA. The CDR3 length is 14 residues. V lost 5 bases, J lost 3 bases, and 14 bases lay in between. DNA for the CDR3: TGTGCCAGCAGCCCTCACGACATACGCTACGAGCAGTACTTC. Amino acid sequence: CASSPHDIRYEQYF.

The rearrangement links TRBV7-9 to TRBJ2-7; TRBD1 aligns across 9 bases. Germline CDR1 reads SEHNR; CDR2 reads FQNEAQ (reference sequence). Losses at the gene ends were 1 base for V and 0 bases for J; bases not matched to a gene: 4. The CDR3 spans 16 residues. CDR3 residues: CASSLGDRASSYEQYF. CDR3 nucleotide sequence: TGTGCCAGCAGCTTAGGGGACAGGGCCAGCTCCTACGAGCAGTACTTC.

The CDR3 loop reads CASTTRVGSQETQYF. The CDR3 nucleotides are TGTGCCAGCACCACCAGGGTGGGTTCTCAAGAGACCCAGTACTTC. The genes are TRBV7-2 and TRBJ2-5; tentatively, D is TRBD1 (5 bases). CDR3 length: 15 residues. Germline CDR1 is SGHTA and CDR2 is FQGNSA. Deletions cut 7 bases from V and 2 bases from J, with 17 bases between.

The J gene is TRBJ1-2, the V gene TRBV18; a possible D gene is TRBD1 (5 bases). The germline CDR1 and CDR2 sequences are KGHSH and LQKENI. The length of the CDR3 is 13 residues. V was clipped by 3 bases and J by 3 bases, with 8 bases between them. The CDR3 DNA reads TGTGCCAGCTCACCGGGACGGGACTATGGCTACACCTTC. Translating it yields CASSPGRDYGYTF. Filled out from reference TRBV18 and TRBJ1-2, the complete variable domain reads NAGVMQNPRHLVRRRGQEARLRCSPMKGHSHVYWYRQLPEEGLKFMVYLQKENIIDESGMPKERFSAEFPKEGPSILRIQQVVRGDSAAYFCASSPGRDYGYTFGSGTRLTVV.

V usage is TRBV6-4 and J usage is TRBJ2-3; the match to TRBD2 covers 10 bases. The CDR3 extends over 16 amino acids. Trimming removed 6 bases from V and 0 bases from J; junction bases left unmatched: 6. Germline V gene lookup returns CDR1 MRHNA and CDR2 SNTAGT. CDR3: CASSLLAGFSTDTQYF. CDR3 DNA: TGTGCCAGCAGCCTACTAGCGGGGTTTAGCACAGATACGCAGTATTTT.

The gene calls are TRBV30 and TRBJ2-6, with D maybe TRBD1 (6 bases). Germline assignment: CDR1 GTSNPN and CDR2 SVGIG (reference sequence). The V end lost 0 bases, the J end lost 2 bases, and 11 bases lay between the germline ends. CDR3 size: 16 residues. DNA of the CDR3: TGTGCCTGGAGTGTCTTTTCAGGGGCTGGGGCCAACGTCCTGACTTTC. Its protein product is CAWSVFSGAGANVLTF. Drawing the rest from reference TRBV30 and TRBJ2-6, the complete variable domain is SQTIHQWPATLVQPVGSPLSLECTVEGTSNPNLYWYRQAAGRGLQLLFYSVGIGQISSEVPQNLSASRPQDRQFILSSKKLLLSDSGFYLCAWSVFSGAGANVLTFGAGSRLTVL.

The chain recombines TRBV4-2 with TRBJ2-1; TRBD2 matches 7 bases. The V gene end was trimmed by 4 bases and the J gene end by 0 bases; junction bases not matched to a gene: 9. The CDR3 is 17 residues long. From germline, CDR1 is LGHNA and CDR2 YNFKEQ. The CDR3 protein is CASSPRGERGSYNEQFF. The CDR3 DNA reads TGTGCCAGCAGCCCCCGGGGGGAGCGGGGCTCCTACAATGAGCAGTTCTTC.

J is TRBJ2-3 and V is TRBV10-3; TRBD2 matches 10 bases. The V segment lost 8 bases and the J segment 3 bases; nucleotides outside the gene matches: 5. This CDR3 has 14 amino acids. Germline assignment: CDR1 ENHRY and CDR2 SYGVKD. The CDR3 is CAIRTSGRTDTQYF. The CDR3 DNA follows: TGTGCCATCCGGACTAGCGGAAGAACAGATACGCAGTATTTT.

J is TRBJ2-5 and V is TRBV27; 11 positions match TRBD2. The CDR3 runs 17 residues. The V gene's germline CDR1 is MNHEY and CDR2 SMNVEV (reference sequence). With 5 bases clipped from V and 2 bases from J, the junction kept 10 bases outside the gene matches. As DNA, the CDR3 is TGTGCCAGCAGTAGGCTAGCGGGGGGACGAGGGCAAGAGACCCAGTACTTC. Translating gives CASSRLAGGRGQETQYF.

This chain uses TRBV7-2 with TRBJ1-5; D is possibly TRBD1 (5 bases). CDR1 and CDR2 from the germline V gene are SGHTA and FQGNSA. The CDR3 totals 15 residues. V gave up 1 base and J gave up 4 bases, with 11 bases separating them. This CDR3 is CASSLDRGRNQPQHF. CDR3 coding DNA: TGTGCCAGCAGCTTAGACCGGGGGAGGAATCAGCCCCAGCATTTT.